The next 10 T cell receptor beta chains were all read from a single sample in a study of lymphopenia after photon versus proton radiotherapy. Some clones are missing from TCRdb's copy, which holds only in-frame ones; the method was immunoSEQ multiplex PCR. The top ten hold approximately 2.1% of the sample, which has 43,000 or so clones, 85% seen once. The sequencing here drew on peripheral blood, taken from a patient treated with photon-based radiotherapy. The receptors here all came from a man aged 35 to 55 with gastric cancer.

The chain joins TRBV7-9 to TRBJ2-3; D possibly corresponds to TRBD2 (5 bases). The CDR3 extends over 15 amino acids. V was trimmed by 5 bases and J by 1 base, leaving 13 bases between them. From germline, CDR1 is SEHNR and CDR2 FQNEAQ (reference sequence). The CDR3 DNA is TGTGCCAGCAGCCAACCTAGCCGGGGCACAGATACGCAGTATTTT. This translates into CASSQPSRGTDTQYF.

The genes are TRBV9 and TRBJ1-1; D ambiguous. Per the germline V gene, CDR1 is SGDLS and CDR2 is YYNGEE. The CDR3 consists of 13 residues. V lost 3 bases and J 8 bases, leaving 14 bases between the germline ends. The CDR3 DNA reads TGTGCCAGCAGCGCCTCCGGAGGGAGGGAAGCTTTCTTT. This translates into CASSASGGREAFF.

The chain employs TRBV6-1 and TRBJ1-3; a possible D gene is TRBD1 (6 bases). Trimming shortened V by 0 bases and J by 4 bases, and 10 bases separated the two germline ends. There are 15 residues in the CDR3. Germline CDR1 reads MNHNS; CDR2 reads SASEGT. CDR3 sequence: CASSEAGGSGNTIYF. The CDR3 nucleotides read TGTGCCAGCAGTGAAGCCGGGGGCTCAGGAAACACCATATATTTT.

This chain links TRBV21-1 with TRBJ2-3; the table's TRBD2 call for D was not verified on the DNA. TRBV21-1 is tagged as a pseudogene. This CDR3 has 17 residues. CDR3 protein: CASSKETSGGKADTQYF. CDR3 sequence (DNA): TGTGCCAGCAGCAAAGAAACTAGCGGGGGGAAGGCAGATACGCAGTATTTT.

This chain connects TRBV13 to TRBJ1-1, with TRBD1 identical over 10 bases. CDR3 length: 15 amino acids. J gave up 5 bases and V 2 bases, and 5 bases lay outside the gene matches. The V gene's germline CDR1 is PRHDT and CDR2 FYEKMQ (reference sequence). CDR3 bases: TGTGCCAGCAGCTTACGACAGGGGGCAGGGACTGAAGCTTTCTTT. This gives the protein CASSLRQGAGTEAFF.

This chain connects TRBV9 to TRBJ2-1; TRBD2 agrees at 13 bases. There are 18 residues in the CDR3. Unmatched junction bases numbered 14, after V lost 2 bases and J lost 9 bases. Germline lookup yields CDR1 SGDLS and CDR2 YYNGEE. The CDR3 DNA reads as TGTGCCAGCAGCGTCCGGGGACTAGCGGGGCTCTCTTCGGGTGAGCAGTTCTTC. Amino acid sequence: CASSVRGLAGLSSGEQFF.

The chain uses TRBV19 and TRBJ1-1, with a possible D match to TRBD1 (6 bases). Trimming took 5 bases from V and 4 from J, leaving 23 bases between them. CDR1 LNHDA and CDR2 SQIVND come from the germline V gene (reference sequence). There are 17 residues in the CDR3. In nucleotides, the CDR3 is TGTGCCAGTAGTCCCTTCAGCAGGGGCCGGTTGGGCACTGAAGCTTTCTTT. Translated: CASSPFSRGRLGTEAFF.

The V call is TRBV18, the J call TRBJ2-7; weak D call: TRBD2 (7 bases). The CDR3 spans 14 residues. Germline loops: CDR1 KGHSH, CDR2 LQKENI. Trimming removed 3 bases at V and 5 bases at J, with 14 bases between. The CDR3 coding sequence is TGTGCCAGCTCACCGGGCGGGGGCGCGGACGAGCAGTACTTC. It yields the protein CASSPGGGADEQYF.

The chain uses TRBV2 and TRBJ2-7; D ambiguous. V was cut by 5 bases and J by 3 bases, with 14 bases left in between. This CDR3 has 14 residues. Germline V gene lookup returns CDR1 SNHLY and CDR2 FYNNEI. This CDR3 is CASSSGPPVYEQYF. The CDR3 DNA reads TGTGCCAGCAGTTCCGGGCCGCCGGTCTACGAGCAGTACTTC.

The chain joins TRBV2 to TRBJ1-5, with 7 bases that match TRBD1. The CDR3 is 13 amino acids. Per the germline V gene, CDR1 is SNHLY and CDR2 is FYNNEI. Trimming at V came to 7 bases and at J to 3 bases, leaving 3 bases not matched to a gene. The CDR3 loop reads CASMGQINQPQHF. The CDR3 DNA reads TGTGCCAGCATGGGACAGATCAATCAGCCCCAGCATTTT.